Following are 22 T cell receptor beta chains from one sample sequenced in a study of tumor-infiltrating lymphocytes in primary liver carcinoma. TCR beta cDNA was prepared out of roughly 490 ng total RNA by means of a constant-region primer. Generation of the TCR beta libraries relied on three nested multiplex PCR rounds using slightly modified ARM-PCR. Investigators reported that the first two PCR rounds, at about 9 cycles each, used TRBV1-TRBV30 forward primers with a C-beta reverse primer. TCRdb re-derived calls from the multiplex PCR reads in MiXCR, one entry per CDR3 protein. The sample carries 320,000 or so distinct CDR3 sequences, 65% recorded once. The study extracted blood RNA from unsorted whole blood and also extracted germline DNA. The sample comprised peripheral blood. These receptors were taken from a man aged 40-50 years with primary liver carcinoma and hepatitis B virus infection.

The table lists this clonotype with a few counts. The chain combines TRBV5-1 with TRBJ2-1, with 9 bases that match TRBD2. The CDR3 is 17 amino acids. V shed 2 bases, J shed 0 bases, and the junction held 6 bases outside the gene matches. CDR1 and CDR2 (germline): SGHRS, YFSETQ. The CDR3 DNA reads as TGCGCCAGCAGCTTTAATAGCGGGAGAGGCTCCTACAATGAGCAGTTCTTC. Protein: CASSFNSGRGSYNEQFF.

Note on this clonotype: A read error may be the cause here, since a much bigger clone is one base away. The chain recombines TRBV29-1 with TRBJ2-1, with a tentative D call TRBD1 (6 bases). This CDR3 contains 17 residues. Trimming removed 2 bases from V and 5 bases from J, with 22 bases in between. The germline CDR1 and CDR2 sequences are SQVTM and ANQGSEA. The CDR3 bases are TGCAGCGTTGAAACCTCGGAGGAACAGGGTCACAACAATGAGCAGTTCTTC. This gives the protein CSVETSEEQGHNNEQFF.

This clonotype was seen only a few times. A single base separates this from a much larger clone, so it may be a read error. CDR3 DNA sequence: TGCAGCGTTGAGGGGGGAGTCTACACCTTC. It yields the protein CSVEGGVYTF. V usage is TRBV29-1 and J usage is TRBJ1-2; D is perhaps TRBD1 (5 bases). The CDR3 sequence is 10 residues long. V gave up 3 bases and J gave up 10 bases, with 9 bases separating them. CDR1 is SQVTM and CDR2 is ANQGSEA in the germline V gene. Drawing the rest from reference TRBV29-1 and TRBJ1-2, the complete variable domain is SAVISQKPSRDICQRGTSLTIQCQVDSQVTMMFWYRQQPGQSLTLIATANQGSEATYESGFVIDKFPISRPNLTFSTLTVSNMSPEDSSIYLCSVEGGVYTFGSGTRLTVV.

To note about this clonotype: A read error may explain this, as a much larger clone is one base away. The V gene is TRBV6-6, the J gene TRBJ1-1, with TRBD1 identical over 10 bases. This CDR3 spans 13 amino acids. Germline assignment: CDR1 MNHNY and CDR2 SVGAGI (reference sequence). DNA for the CDR3: TGTGCCAGCAGTCGACAGGGGGCCACTGATGCTTTCTTT. Amino acid sequence: CASSRQGATDAFF.

This clonotype was seen ten or more times. The chain carries TRBV6-5 and TRBJ2-2, with D unclear. The CDR3 has 12 residues. Germline V gene data show CDR1 as MNHEY and CDR2 as SVGAGI. V lost 6 bases, J lost 9 bases, and 11 bases lay in between. The CDR3 nucleotides read TGTGCCAGCAGCCAAACGACCCGGGAGCTGTTTTTT. Protein: CASSQTTRELFF.

Details on this clonotype: A much bigger clone sits one base away, suggesting this may be a read error. The V call is TRBV29-1, the J call TRBJ2-7; possibly TRBD1 for D (6 bases). This CDR3 has 12 residues. The V gene's germline CDR1 is SQVTM and CDR2 ANQGSEA. As DNA, the CDR3 is TGCAGCATCACGACAGGTCCCTACAAGCAGTACTTC. It codes for CSITTGPYKQYF.

The CDR3 reads CASSPYGRISPYEQYF. The CDR3 nucleotides are TGTGCCAGCAGTCCTTACGGGAGGATTAGTCCCTACGAGCAGTACTTC. The chain joins TRBV12-3 or TRBV12-4 to TRBJ2-7, with 7 bases fitting TRBD2. J was trimmed by 2 bases and V by 5 bases; bases with no gene match: 12. This CDR3 spans 16 amino acids.

CDR3 sequence (DNA): TGCGCCAGCAGCTTAACCGGGACCGGCTCAGGGGATGAGCAGTTCTTC. It specifies CASSLTGTGSGDEQFF. V gene TRBV5-1 combines with J gene TRBJ2-1; D is perhaps TRBD1 (6 bases). This CDR3 contains 16 residues. The germline V and J ends were trimmed by 2 bases and 8 bases, with 20 bases remaining between them. Per germline, CDR1 SGHRS and CDR2 YFSETQ.

A word on this clonotype: One junction end disagrees with the germline gene, perhaps due to a read error. The genes are TRBV4-1 and TRBJ2-6; the D gene could be TRBD1 or TRBD2 (5 bases each). The CDR3 is made up of 18 amino acids. Germline lookup yields CDR1 MGHRA and CDR2 YSYEKL. The CDR3: CASSPRVIDSSGADVLTF. The CDR3 DNA reads as TGCGCCAGCAGCCCGCGGGTCATCGACAGCTCTGGGGCCGACGTCCTGACTTTC.

The rearrangement joins TRBV4-2 to TRBJ2-2; D is perhaps TRBD2 (6 bases). This CDR3 has 15 residues. Per the germline V gene, CDR1 is LGHNA and CDR2 is YNFKEQ. V lost 3 bases and J 1 base, leaving 9 bases between the germline ends. This chain's CDR3 is CASSQLGGNTGELFF. CDR3 coding DNA: TGTGCCAGCAGCCAGCTGGGGGGGAACACCGGGGAGCTGTTTTTT.

This clonotype was detected only a few times. J is TRBJ1-2 and V is TRBV30, with D uncertain. Germline V gives CDR1 GTSNPN, CDR2 SVGIG (reference sequence). Trimming took 2 bases from V and 1 from J, leaving 5 bases between them. The CDR3 runs 12 residues. The CDR3 nucleotides read TGTGCCTGGAGTAGAGTTAACTATGGCTACACCTTC. Its translation is CAWSRVNYGYTF.

This clonotype turned up a few times. The chain couples TRBV6-2 or TRBV6-3 to TRBJ2-5, with D possibly TRBD1 on 6 matching bases. The CDR3 covers 13 residues. From germline, CDR1 is MNHEY and CDR2 SVGEGT. V lost 2 bases, J lost 5 bases, and 9 bases lay in between. The CDR3 bases are TGTGCCAGCAGTTACATTAGGGGGGAGACCCAGTACTTC. It encodes CASSYIRGETQYF.

Comments on this clonotype: One end of the junction varies from germline; a read error may be responsible. The chain joins TRBV11-2 to TRBJ1-2; no clear D. Per germline, CDR1 SGHAT and CDR2 FQNNGV. The CDR3 covers 13 residues. As DNA, the CDR3 is TGTGCCAGCAGCTTAGGAGCTAACTATGGCCACACCTTC. Its protein product is CASSLGANYGHTF.

The rearrangement joins TRBV6-5 to TRBJ2-7; 8 nucleotides match TRBD2. Germline CDR1 reads MNHEY; CDR2 reads SVGAGI. V dropped 5 bases and J dropped 4; count of bases not matched to a gene: 16. CDR3 length: 17 residues. The CDR3 loop is CASSQRTSWEGIYEQYF. The CDR3 DNA reads as TGTGCCAGCAGTCAACGGACTAGCTGGGAAGGGATTTACGAGCAGTACTTC.

This clonotype turned up a few times. The rearrangement links TRBV5-1 to TRBJ2-1; TRBD2 is a possible D gene (5 bases). CDR3 length: 15 amino acids. Germline loops: CDR1 SGHRS, CDR2 YFSETQ. Trimming took off 0 bases at V and 6 bases at J, with 13 bases between the two ends. The CDR3 sequence: CASSLEAVPGNEQFF. CDR3 nucleotides: TGCGCCAGCAGCTTGGAAGCGGTACCGGGCAATGAGCAGTTCTTC.

On this clonotype itself: A read error may produce the germline difference seen at one junction end. The CDR3 DNA reads as TGTGCCGGCAGCTTAGGGACTAGCGGGAGTCCTTTGGAGACCCAGTACTTC. It specifies CAGSLGTSGSPLETQYF. The chain combines TRBV11-2 with TRBJ2-5, with 14 bases matching TRBD2. Germline V gene lookup returns CDR1 SGHAT and CDR2 FQNNGV. The CDR3 is 17 amino acids.

This clonotype turned up a few times. This sequence may be a read error, since a much larger clone differs from it by one base. V and J are TRBV6-1 and TRBJ2-7; possibly TRBD2 for D (7 bases). Trimming pared 7 bases from V and 6 bases from J, leaving 16 bases between. Germline CDR1 reads MNHNS; CDR2 reads SASEGT. The CDR3 has 13 residues. CDR3: CASNGGGGIEQYF. For the CDR3, the DNA is TGTGCCAGCAATGGCGGGGGCGGGATCGAGCAGTACTTC.

The table lists this clonotype with a count of one. It may be a read error: a sequence one base away is much more abundant. CDR3 nucleotide sequence: TGTGCCAGCAGCCAAGATGGGGGGGACCGGAACTATGGCTACGCCTTC. It yields the protein CASSQDGGDRNYGYAF. The J gene is TRBJ1-2, the V gene TRBV4-2, with a possible D match to TRBD1 (5 bases). The CDR3 runs 16 residues. Germline loops: CDR1 LGHNA, CDR2 YNFKEQ.

The J gene is TRBJ1-2, the V gene TRBV5-1; D is unresolved. The CDR3 extends over 13 amino acids. Per germline, CDR1 SGHRS and CDR2 YFSETQ. Trimming stripped 0 bases from V and 4 bases from J, with 7 bases between. CDR3 in DNA: TGCGCCAGCAGCTTGGAGGCAGGCTATGGCTACACCTTC. It encodes CASSLEAGYGYTF. Complete variable domain (other parts from reference TRBV5-1 and TRBJ1-2): KAGVTQTPRYLIKTRGQQVTLSCSPISGHRSVSWYQQTPGQGLQFLFEYFSETQRNKGNFPGRFSGRQFSNSRSEMNVSTLELGDSALYLCASSLEAGYGYTFGSGTRLTVV.

This clonotype was seen once. The CDR3 does not close with the conserved phenylalanine or tryptophan, likely indicating a read error. The rearrangement joins TRBV20-1 to TRBJ2-3; D is unresolved. Germline loops: CDR1 DFQATT, CDR2 SNEGSKA (reference sequence). Trimming left V 0 bases short and J 11 bases short, with 9 bases between. This CDR3 has 11 residues. The CDR3, as DNA: TGCAGTGCTAGAGATGTGTCCAGGCAGTATTTA. As protein: CSARDVSRQYL.

Note on this clonotype: A junction boundary mismatches the germline segment, possibly from a read error. The chain combines TRBV7-9 with TRBJ1-4; D is undetermined. Germline CDR1 is SEHNR and CDR2 is FQNEAQ (reference sequence). This CDR3 has 14 amino acids. CDR3: CASSTLDDNGKLFF. The DNA of the CDR3 is TGTGCCAGCAGCACACTTGATGACAATGGAAAACTGTTTTTT.

Details on this clonotype: A read error may account for a junction end that differs from germline. The rearrangement joins TRBV5-6 to TRBJ2-7; 8 bases align to TRBD2. Germline CDR1 and CDR2: SGHDT and YYEEEE. The CDR3 is 15 amino acids. CDR3 amino acids: CASSSLSGNKYEQHF. Written as DNA, the CDR3 is TGTGCCAGCAGCTCCCTTAGCGGGAACAAATACGAGCAGCACTTC. Combining the CDR3 with reference TRBV5-6 and TRBJ2-7 gives the whole variable domain DAGVTQSPTHLIKTRGQQVTLRCSPKSGHDTVSWYQQALGQGPQFIFQYYEEEERQRGNFPDRFSGHQFPNYSSELNVNALLLGDSALYLCASSSLSGNKYEQHFGPGTRLTVT.